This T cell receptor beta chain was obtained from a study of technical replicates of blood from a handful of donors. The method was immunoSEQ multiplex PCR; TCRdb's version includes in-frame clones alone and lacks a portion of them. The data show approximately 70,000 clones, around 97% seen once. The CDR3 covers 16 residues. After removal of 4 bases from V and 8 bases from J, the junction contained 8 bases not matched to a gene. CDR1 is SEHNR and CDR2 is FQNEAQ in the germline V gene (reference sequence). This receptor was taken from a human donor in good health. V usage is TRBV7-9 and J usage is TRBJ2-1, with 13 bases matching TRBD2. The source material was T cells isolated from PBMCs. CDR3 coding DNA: TGTGCCAGCAGCTCTACTAGCGGGAGGGCCTTGTATGAGCAGTTCTTC. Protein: CASSSTSGRALYEQFF.